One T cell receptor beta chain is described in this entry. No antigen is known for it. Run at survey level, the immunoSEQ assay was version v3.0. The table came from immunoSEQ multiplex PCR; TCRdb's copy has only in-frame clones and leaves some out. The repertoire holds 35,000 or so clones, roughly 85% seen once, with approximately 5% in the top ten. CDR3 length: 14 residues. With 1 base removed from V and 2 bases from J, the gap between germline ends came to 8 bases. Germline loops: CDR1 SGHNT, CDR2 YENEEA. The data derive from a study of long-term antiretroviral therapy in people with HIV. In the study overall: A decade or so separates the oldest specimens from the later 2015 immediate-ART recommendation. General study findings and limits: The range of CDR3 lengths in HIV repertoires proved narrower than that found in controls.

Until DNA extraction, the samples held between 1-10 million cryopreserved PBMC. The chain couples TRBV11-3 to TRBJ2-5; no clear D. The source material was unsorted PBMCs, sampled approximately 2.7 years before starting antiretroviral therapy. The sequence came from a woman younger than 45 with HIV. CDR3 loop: CASSLGSPQETQYF. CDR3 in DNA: TGTGCCAGCAGCTTAGGCAGCCCTCAAGAGACCCAGTACTTC.